This entry concerns a single T cell receptor (beta chain). Its specificity is not known. The data are from a study of response to subunit inactivated influenza vaccine. Study-level findings and limits: A suggestion made by the authors is that each seasonal influenza vaccination recruits few new T cells.

MiXCR was run by TCRdb on the RT-PCR reads, yielding one entry per CDR3 protein. The sample has 590,000 or so distinct CDR3 sequences; around 15% are singletons. This clonotype originated in a man aged 45 to 65 who received an inactivated influenza vaccine. The specimen was PBMCs from blood, collected around 14 days before vaccination.

The CDR3 DNA sequence: TGTGCCAGCAGCTTCGGGGCAGGGAACATTCAGTACTTC. This gives the protein CASSFGAGNIQYF. The genes are TRBV11-2 and TRBJ2-4, with D tentatively TRBD1 or TRBD2 (5 bases each). V lost 3 bases to trimming and J lost 7 bases, with 10 bases between them. CDR3 size: 13 residues. Germline CDR1 reads SGHAT; CDR2 reads FQNNGV.